A selection of T cell receptor beta chains follows, all from one sample in a study of cytotoxic CD8 clonotypes in ibrutinib-treated CLL. Libraries were prepared by immunoSEQ multiplex PCR; TCRdb keeps only in-frame clonotypes and omits some of them. The table includes 45,000 to 70,000 clones, around 60% detected once. The sample consisted of PBMCs, taken after 24 months of ibrutinib treatment. These receptors were taken from a human donor with chronic lymphocytic leukemia. CDR3s include the opening cysteine and the closing phenylalanine or tryptophan. Each record gives: J gene, clone size, D gene, V gene, CDR3 DNA, CDR3 protein. The D gene is left open where the match is weak. Rows give clone size only sometimes, using once, few, many, or a class for an expanded clone.

>TRBJ2-2|.|.|TRBV5-1
TGCGCCAGCAGCTCCACGGGGGGGGAGCTGTTTTTT
CASSSTGGELFF
>TRBJ2-3|.|.|TRBV28
TGTGCCAGCAGTTTACCCCTTCAGGGGTCCCTTAGCACAGATACGCAGTATTTT
CASSLPLQGSLSTDTQYF
>TRBJ2-7|.|.|TRBV30
TGTGCCTGGAGTACTCGCAGGGGGGGGGTGGCCGAGCAGTACTTC
CAWSTRRGGVAEQYF
>TRBJ2-2|.|.|TRBV19
TGTGCCAGTATAGGGGGGAATTTGAACACCGGGGAGCTGTTTTTT
CASIGGNLNTGELFF
>TRBJ2-7|.|.|TRBV9
TGTGCCAGCAGCGTAGGAGACGGCCAGGATTCAAAAGAGCAGTACTTC
CASSVGDGQDSKEQYF
>TRBJ2-5|few|TRBD2|TRBV9
TGTGCCAGCACTCTTGGTAGCGGGGGACAAGAGACCCAGTACTTC
CASTLGSGGQETQYF
>TRBJ1-5|.|TRBD1|TRBV6-1
TGTGCCAGCAGTGAAGGGACAGGTCGGCAGCCCCAGCATTTT
CASSEGTGRQPQHF
>TRBJ2-6|many|.|TRBV7-2
TGTGCCAGCAGCTTGGGGGCGGGGAAGGGATTCGGGGCCAACGTCCTGACTTTC
CASSLGAGKGFGANVLTF
>TRBJ2-2|.|TRBD2|TRBV6-1
TGTGCCAGCAGTTTCACTAGCGACACCGGGGAGCTGTTTTTT
CASSFTSDTGELFF
>TRBJ2-7|.|TRBD2|TRBV6-1
TGTGCCAGCAAGGGACTAGCGGGTAGTGAGCAGTACTTC
CASKGLAGSEQYF
>TRBJ2-1|.|TRBD2|TRBV5-5
TGTGCCAGCAGCTTGTGGCTAGCGGGAGGGGACAATGAGCAGTTCTTC
CASSLWLAGGDNEQFF
>TRBJ1-1|.|.|TRBV7-2
TGTGCCAGCAGCCCAGGTAGATGGGGGAGGAACACTGAAGCTTTCTTT
CASSPGRWGRNTEAFF
>TRBJ1-3|.|TRBD1|TRBV14
TGTGCCAGCAGCCAAGGCCGGTCCGGGACAGGGTCAAACACCATATATTTT
CASSQGRSGTGSNTIYF
>TRBJ2-7|once|.|TRBV18
TGTGCCAGCTCATCCAGTAACCCCTACGAGCAGTACTTC
CASSSSNPYEQYF
>TRBJ2-1|.|TRBD2|TRBV9
TGTGCCAGCAGCGTAGGAGCTAGCGGGGTAATTAGCAATGAGCAGTTCTTC
CASSVGASGVISNEQFF
>TRBJ2-5|.|.|TRBV27
TGTGCCAGCAGTTTATCAAGGGGATGGGAGACCCAGTACTTC
CASSLSRGWETQYF